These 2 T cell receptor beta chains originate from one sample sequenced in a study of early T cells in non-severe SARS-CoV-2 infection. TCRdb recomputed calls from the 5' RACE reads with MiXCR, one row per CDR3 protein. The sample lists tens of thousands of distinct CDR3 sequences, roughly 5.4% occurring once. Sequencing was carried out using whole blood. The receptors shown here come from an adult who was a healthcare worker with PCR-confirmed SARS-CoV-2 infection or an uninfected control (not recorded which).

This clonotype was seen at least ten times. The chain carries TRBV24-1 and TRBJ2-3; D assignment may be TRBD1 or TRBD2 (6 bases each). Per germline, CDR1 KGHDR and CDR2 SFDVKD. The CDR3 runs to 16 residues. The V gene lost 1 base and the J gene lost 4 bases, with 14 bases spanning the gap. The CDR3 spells CATSDLKQGLADTQYF. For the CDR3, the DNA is TGTGCCACCAGTGATTTAAAACAGGGACTCGCAGATACGCAGTATTTT.

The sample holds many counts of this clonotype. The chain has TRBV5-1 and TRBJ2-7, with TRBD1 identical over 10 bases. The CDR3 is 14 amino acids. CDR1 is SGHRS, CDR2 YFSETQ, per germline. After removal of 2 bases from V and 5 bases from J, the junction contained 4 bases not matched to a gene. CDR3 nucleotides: TGCGCCAGCAGCTTAGGGACAGGGGACAACGAGCAGTACTTC. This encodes CASSLGTGDNEQYF.